Each of the 2 T cell receptor beta chains below was sequenced from the same sample in a study of blood T cells in healthy people across ages. A second PCR, run for 7 to 11 cycles, used a sample-barcoded 5' primer plus a J-beta primer mix. TCRdb re-derived calls from the 5' RACE reads in MiXCR, one entry per CDR3 protein. This sample has around 670,000 distinct CDR3 sequences, with 25% to 30% found just once. Sequencing was done on a sample of blood. The receptors stem from a woman older than 75 in good health.

This clonotype was seen at least ten times. This chain joins TRBV7-2 and TRBJ2-5, with D possibly TRBD2 on 7 matching bases. Germline V lookup: CDR1 SGHTA, CDR2 FQGNSA. V lost 1 base and J 5 bases, leaving 17 bases between the germline ends. The length of the CDR3 is 16 residues. The CDR3 region is CASSLVSGWGGETQYF. CDR3 sequence (DNA): TGTGCCAGCAGCTTAGTTTCGGGGTGGGGGGGCGAGACCCAGTACTTC. The whole variable domain, filled in from reference TRBV7-2 and TRBJ2-5, reads GAGVSQSPSNKVTEKGKDVELRCDPISGHTALYWYRQSLGQGLEFLIYFQGNSAPDKSGLPSDRFSAERTGGSVSTLTIQRTQQEDSAVYLCASSLVSGWGGETQYFGPGTRLLVL.

This clonotype was counted many times. V and J are TRBV4-3 and TRBJ2-1, with 9 bases aligning to TRBD2. This CDR3 region has 16 residues. With V trimmed by 1 base and J by 8 bases, 9 bases remained unmatched. Germline assignment: CDR1 LGHNA and CDR2 YSLEER. CDR3 in DNA: TGCGCCAGCAGCCAAGGGCTTGGCGGGGGGGCAGATGAGCAGTTCTTC. As protein: CASSQGLGGGADEQFF.